Sequencing of this TCR beta chain was carried out in a study of shared T cell receptors in the human thymus (dated by TCRdb to about 2021). Notes on the research overall: The study examined how self-reactive, shared T-cell receptor alpha chains are generated in the human thymus.

CDR1 GTSNPN and CDR2 SVGIG were looked up in the germline V gene (reference sequence). The V end gives up 2 bases and the J end 2 bases, leaving 6 bases in the junction not matched to a gene. Spanning cysteine to phenylalanine, the CDR3 consists of 15 amino acids. Only the CDR3 portion is preserved as DNA: 45 bases, with reading frame beginning at the first base. Concerning this clone: Its antigen remains unidentified. No base-level quality is on record; no much larger clone is a single base apart.

Preparation of the library involved the immunoSEQ multiplex PCR assay. What TCRdb holds here is the immuneACCESS table cut down to in-frame rearrangements. Part of the clones is not present; checked against another copy, under half of the missing clones reflect an unresolved V gene, and the others are unexplained. The sample table contains about 660,000 clones; only one count was recorded for approximately 90% of them. The ten largest account for approximately 0.01% of the sample. Separately, the same data were catalogued under a study of human thymus T cells. As that second paper reports: Immunologically healthy infants undergoing open corrective cardiac surgery for congenital heart defects in Finland were used as donors. The thymus tissue came from surgical resects taken out during corrective cardiac surgery. Both the thymic and the peripheral blood repertoires appeared to show biased V and J gene segment usage. The related research reported highly overlapping thymic TCR repertoires among unrelated individuals. The study characterized TCR alpha and beta repertoires from about 8 infant thymus samples and a few related peripheral blood samples. The cohort included about 6 male and a couple of female infants, with donor ages spanning 7 to 244 days. Thymocytes were mechanically released from the tissue and were stored as pellets of roughly 9-31 million cells at -70 degrees C. A QIAsymphony instrument was used to extract genomic DNA from the frozen cell pellets. The immunoSEQ multiplex PCR assay was used to amplify the TCRB and TCRAD loci from a standardized amount of quality-controlled genomic DNA. The amplicons spanned the V(D)J region and were long enough to cover the CDR3 and allow V and J genes to be identified. The commercial immunoSEQ service was used to sequence amplicons on an Illumina platform. Corrections for primer bias and sequencing errors followed previously described methods, while TCRAD and TCRB definitions were based on the IMGT database. immunoSEQ Analyzer 3.0 and VDJTools were used for repertoire analysis, which covered basic statistics, V/J segment usage, diversity estimates, rarefaction and pairwise overlap. Chao1, ChaoE, Efron-Thisted, Shannon and inverse Simpson indices were used to estimate diversity, which was also estimated on datasets down-sampled to the smallest sample. Repertoire overlap used strict matching of CDR3 nucleotide sequence, V gene and J gene, with Jaccard-based multidimensional scaling clustering. On average, about 800,000 unique TCRB clonotypes were obtained from thymus samples, compared with about 84,000 from blood samples.

The V gene is TRBV30 and the J gene is TRBJ2-3; TRBD2 fits 8 bases in the junction. What was sequenced was thymocytes. The clonotype originates from a boy in the first two years of life with a congenital heart defect. Donor details come from another sample of the same person, matched by shared clones. The CDR3 reads as follows: CAWSLAGPNTDTQYF. The nucleotide sequence reads TGTGCCTGGAGTTTAGCGGGACCTAACACAGATACGCAGTATTTT. The entire variable domain, with the stretches around the CDR3 drawn from the reference TRBV30 and TRBJ2-3 proteins, is SQTIHQWPATLVQPVGSPLSLECTVEGTSNPNLYWYRQAAGRGLQLLFYSVGIGQISSEVPQNLSASRPQDRQFILSSKKLLLSDSGFYLCAWSLAGPNTDTQYFGPGTRLTVL.